These T cell receptor beta chains were read from a single sample in a study of shared clonotypes between healthy human individuals. The table came from immunoSEQ multiplex PCR; TCRdb's copy has only in-frame clones and leaves some out. The repertoire holds about 2.1 million clones, with approximately 94% as singletons. Sequencing was performed on naive CD8+ T cells from PBMCs. The receptors here all came from a man aged 18 to 29 in good health. Some clones in this sample may be carry-over from other donors' samples. Each CDR3 is given with its conserved first and last residue. The order of the fields is CDR3 DNA, CDR3 protein, D gene, V gene, J gene, clone size. A D gene is named only where the DNA matches it firmly. Clone size is stated in some rows and not others, as once, few, many or a class when expanded.

TGTGCCAGCAGTTTAGGAGCGGGACTGTACGAGCAGTACTTC	CASSLGAGLYEQYF	TRBD2	TRBV27	TRBJ2-7	.
TGTGCCAGCAGTTTAGAACAGGGGGCAGGAACTGAAGCTTTCTTT	CASSLEQGAGTEAFF	TRBD1	TRBV6-5	TRBJ1-1	once
TGTGCCAGCTCACGGGACAGGGGGTTAGGTGAAGCTTTCTTT	CASSRDRGLGEAFF	TRBD1	TRBV18	TRBJ1-1	.
TGTGCCAGCAGTTTATCAGCAGGGCGGGTGTTTTACACTGAAGCTTTCTTT	CASSLSAGRVFYTEAFF	.	TRBV27	TRBJ1-1	.
TGTGCCAGCAGCAGTGCCCCAGCTCCTCTCAATGAGCAGTTCTTC	CASSSAPAPLNEQFF	.	TRBV27	TRBJ2-1	.
TGTGCCATCAGTGAGTCATCAGATTTCTATGGCTACACCTTC	CAISESSDFYGYTF	.	TRBV10-3	TRBJ1-2	.
TGTGCCAGCAGCGACATGTACAATGAGCAGTTCTTC	CASSDMYNEQFF	.	TRBV9	TRBJ2-1	.
TGTGCCAGCAGTGAAAGGAGGGTTCTTGCTGGGGCCAACGTCCTGACTTTC	CASSERRVLAGANVLTF	.	TRBV6-1	TRBJ2-6	.
TGTGCCAGCAGTTTGATGACAGGGGCAGAGACCCAGTACTTC	CASSLMTGAETQYF	TRBD1	TRBV6-5	TRBJ2-5	.
TGTGCCAGCAGTGACCAATTAGACTTTCCCTATGGCTACACCTTC	CASSDQLDFPYGYTF	.	TRBV6-1	TRBJ1-2	.
TGTGCCAGTAGTGGGGGCGGACCTCGAACGTTCTTC	CASSGGGPRTFF	.	TRBV19	TRBJ2-1	.
TGTGCCAGCAGCTTGGGTCTTGGAAACACCATATATTTT	CASSLGLGNTIYF	.	TRBV5-6	TRBJ1-3	.
TGTGCCAGCAGCGGCTCGGGACAGGCCCAAGAGACCCAGTACTTC	CASSGSGQAQETQYF	TRBD1	TRBV9	TRBJ2-5	.
TGTGCCAGCAGTTACTCCCCCCAGGGAGGCACTGAAGCTTTCTTT	CASSYSPQGGTEAFF	.	TRBV6-5	TRBJ1-1	.
TGTGCCAGTAGTATATGGGACAGCTCCTACGAGCAGTACTTC	CASSIWDSSYEQYF	TRBD1	TRBV19	TRBJ2-7	.
TGTGCCAGCAGGCCGGGACAGGGGATACATGGCTACACCTTC	CASRPGQGIHGYTF	TRBD1	TRBV6-1	TRBJ1-2	few
TGTGCCAGCAGTTATTCGACAGGGGCCACTGAAGCTTTCTTT	CASSYSTGATEAFF	TRBD1	TRBV28	TRBJ1-1	.
TGCGCCAGCAGCTTGGCCTATGGAAACACTGAAGCTTTCTTT	CASSLAYGNTEAFF	.	TRBV5-1	TRBJ1-1	.
TGTGCCAGCAGCTGGACACCATCTTTAAACACTGAAGCTTTCTTT	CASSWTPSLNTEAFF	.	TRBV27	TRBJ1-1	.
TGTGCCAGCAGCTTGTGGGCCAGGGGAGTCTCAGATACGCAGTATTTT	CASSLWARGVSDTQYF	.	TRBV5-6	TRBJ2-3	.
TGTGCCAGCAGTGAGCTGGCAGGGGCTACCTACGAGCAGTACTTC	CASSELAGATYEQYF	.	TRBV6-1	TRBJ2-7	.
TGTGCCAGCAGCTTAGCGGGAGCAACAGATACGCAGTATTTT	CASSLAGATDTQYF	TRBD2	TRBV7-3	TRBJ2-3	.
TGCGCCAGCAGCAAAACCGGGACAGCCTACGAGCAGTACTTC	CASSKTGTAYEQYF	TRBD1	TRBV5-1	TRBJ2-7	.
TGCGCCAGCAGCCAAGAACTTCTGGCGAATGAGCAGTTCTTC	CASSQELLANEQFF	.	TRBV4-1	TRBJ2-1	.
TGCGCCAGCAGCACAACCGGGGGGCTCTACGAGCAGTACTTC	CASSTTGGLYEQYF	.	TRBV4-1	TRBJ2-7	.
TGTGCCACCAGCAGAGAGGCTAGGGTCCCCCCCCACGAGCAGTACTTC	CATSREARVPPHEQYF	.	TRBV15	TRBJ2-7	.
TGCAGCGTTGTTAGCGGCACCTACGAGCAGTACTTC	CSVVSGTYEQYF	.	TRBV29-1	TRBJ2-7	.